The 17 T cell receptor beta chains below were found in one sample sequenced in a study of blood T cell repertoires in COVID-19. Assay: immunoSEQ multiplex PCR; the TCRdb copy retains only in-frame clones and omits some. Of about 160,000 clones in the sample, around 87% were seen once. Specimen: PBMCs or T cells enriched from blood (not recorded which). Every receptor here comes from a woman between 45 and 60 years old who had recovered from COVID-19.

The J gene is TRBJ1-1, the V gene TRBV28, with 8 bases that match TRBD1. Unmatched junction bases numbered 8, after V lost 5 bases and J lost 6 bases. The CDR3 sequence is 14 residues long. Per germline, CDR1 MDHEN and CDR2 SYDVKM. The CDR3 DNA follows: TGTGCCAGCAGTCAACGCAGGGGGCAAGCTGAAGCTTTCTTT. Translated: CASSQRRGQAEAFF.

The genes are TRBV6-5 and TRBJ1-5, with D possibly being TRBD1 (6 bases). Germline V gives CDR1 MNHEY, CDR2 SVGAGI. This CDR3 has 13 residues. Trimming stripped 8 bases from V and 6 bases from J, with 14 bases between. CDR3 DNA: TGTGCCAGCTATGAGGGCAGGGGTCAGCCCCAGCATTTT. It translates to CASYEGRGQPQHF.

The chain carries TRBV7-9 and TRBJ1-3; tentative D call: TRBD1 (6 bases). CDR1 is SEHNR, CDR2 FQNEAQ, per germline (reference sequence). Trimming removed 7 bases from V and 4 bases from J, with 8 bases in between. The CDR3 length is 12 residues. The CDR3 here is CASTGQGNTIYF. The CDR3 DNA sequence: TGTGCCAGCACCGGACAGGGAAACACCATATATTTT.

This sequence joins TRBV5-1 and TRBJ2-5; 7 bases align to TRBD1. Germline CDR1 is SGHRS and CDR2 is YFSETQ. The CDR3 length is 14 residues. Trimming removed 4 bases from V and 5 bases from J; junction bases left unmatched: 8. CDR3 in amino acids: CASSVLQGQETQYF. The CDR3 DNA sequence: TGCGCCAGCAGCGTATTACAGGGGCAGGAGACCCAGTACTTC.

V and J are TRBV4-3 and TRBJ2-1, with 8 bases aligning to TRBD2. Trimming took 5 bases from V and 4 from J; bases not matched to a gene: 7. CDR1 is LGHNA and CDR2 is YSLEER in the germline V gene. The CDR3 consists of 15 residues. The CDR3 region is CASSYGLAVYNEQFF. The CDR3 nucleotides read TGCGCCAGCAGCTACGGACTAGCCGTGTACAATGAGCAGTTCTTC.

The CDR3 bases are TGTGCCAGCAGTTACTTGTCCAGGGATTCACCCCTCCACTTT. It specifies CASSYLSRDSPLHF. The chain is built from TRBV6-5 and TRBJ1-6, with D maybe TRBD1 (5 bases). The CDR3 extends over 14 amino acids. Trimming shortened V by 1 base and J by 8 bases, and 9 bases separated the two germline ends. CDR1 and CDR2 (germline): MNHEY, SVGAGI.

The rearrangement uses TRBV12-3 or TRBV12-4 and TRBJ1-2, with a weak D call TRBD1 (5 bases). There are 13 residues in the CDR3. Trimming removed 6 bases from V and 6 bases from J, with 14 bases in between. The CDR3 coding sequence is TGTGCCAGCAGCCAAAGACAGACCGATGGCTACACCTTC. Its protein product is CASSQRQTDGYTF.

The genes are TRBV2 and TRBJ1-2; TRBD1 matches at 8 bases. The CDR3 length is 13 residues. J lost 5 bases, V lost 4 bases, and 3 bases had no gene match. In germline, CDR1 is SNHLY, CDR2 FYNNEI. The CDR3 loop reads CASSGQGPYGYTF. In nucleotides, the CDR3 is TGTGCCAGCAGTGGACAGGGGCCATATGGCTACACCTTC.

The rearrangement links TRBV5-4 to TRBJ1-4; D is ambiguous. The germline CDR1 and CDR2 sequences are SGHNT and YYREEE (reference sequence). This CDR3 region has 15 residues. V was pared by 0 bases and J by 4 bases, with 10 bases between. CDR3 amino acids: CASSLGAELNEKLFF. Written as DNA, the CDR3 is TGTGCCAGCAGCTTGGGGGCAGAACTTAATGAAAAACTGTTTTTT.

V gene TRBV9 combines with J gene TRBJ1-2; D not certain. The germline CDR1 and CDR2 sequences are SGDLS and YYNGEE. The CDR3 has 14 residues. Between the trimmed V and J ends, which lost 4 bases and 8 bases, there was a span of 18 bases. For the CDR3, the DNA is TGTGCCAGCAGCACCGGGGATAAACAGATCGGCTACACCTTC. Protein sequence: CASSTGDKQIGYTF.

The chain recombines TRBV7-2 with TRBJ2-7; a weak D match, TRBD2 (6 bases). The CDR3 loop spans 14 amino acids. V was clipped by 1 base and J by 1 base, with 8 bases between them. Germline CDR1 is SGHTA and CDR2 is FQGNSA. CDR3 protein: CASSLEGRSYEQYF. The CDR3 DNA follows: TGTGCCAGCAGCTTAGAAGGGAGGTCCTACGAGCAGTACTTC.

The rearrangement joins TRBV5-4 to TRBJ2-3; D is undetermined. The CDR3 is made up of 14 amino acids. V was shortened by 4 bases and J by 3 bases, with 12 bases between the two germline ends. Germline V lookup: CDR1 SGHNT, CDR2 YYREEE (reference sequence). The CDR3 spells CASSPTRFTDTQYF. The CDR3 nucleotides read TGTGCCAGCAGCCCGACTCGTTTTACAGATACGCAGTATTTT.

The chain combines TRBV18 with TRBJ1-3; 7 nucleotides line up with TRBD1. Germline loops: CDR1 KGHSH, CDR2 LQKENI. The V segment lost 0 bases and the J segment 1 base; nucleotides outside the gene matches: 3. The CDR3 spans 16 residues. CDR3 sequence reads: CASSPPQGVSGNTIYF. CDR3 DNA: TGTGCCAGCTCACCACCGCAGGGGGTATCTGGAAACACCATATATTTT. Drawing the rest from reference TRBV18 and TRBJ1-3, the complete variable domain is NAGVMQNPRHLVRRRGQEARLRCSPMKGHSHVYWYRQLPEEGLKFMVYLQKENIIDESGMPKERFSAEFPKEGPSILRIQQVVRGDSAAYFCASSPPQGVSGNTIYFGEGSWLTVV.

CDR3 region: CASMGGHSNTEAFF. As DNA, the CDR3 is TGTGCCAGCATGGGCGGACACTCGAACACTGAAGCTTTCTTT. The chain couples TRBV6-5 to TRBJ1-1, with TRBD1 as a possible D gene (5 bases). V gave up 7 bases and J gave up 1 base, with 13 bases separating them. Germline-derived CDR1 and CDR2 are MNHEY and SVGAGI. This CDR3 contains 14 residues.

V usage is TRBV6-2 or TRBV6-3 and J usage is TRBJ1-1; D perhaps matches TRBD1 (5 bases). Trimming took off 2 bases at V and 2 bases at J, with 9 bases between the two ends. The CDR3 runs to 14 residues. Germline CDR1 MNHEY, CDR2 SVGEGT. The CDR3 is CASSYGRGNTEAFF. Here the CDR3 DNA reads TGTGCCAGCAGTTACGGGCGGGGCAACACTGAAGCTTTCTTT.

The chain links TRBV9 to TRBJ2-3; D may be TRBD1 (6 bases). The CDR3 totals 16 residues. Germline V gene sequence: CDR1 SGDLS, CDR2 YYNGEE. V lost 2 bases to trimming and J lost 0 bases, with 13 bases between them. The CDR3 DNA sequence: TGTGCCAGCAGCGTTGGGACACCGATTAGCACAGATACGCAGTATTTT. Its protein is CASSVGTPISTDTQYF.

The rearrangement uses TRBV4-3 and TRBJ2-3; TRBD2 matches at 7 bases. This CDR3 spans 14 amino acids. Losses at the gene ends were 3 bases for V and 5 bases for J; bases not matched to a gene: 5. CDR1 and CDR2 from the germline V gene are LGHNA and YSLEER. This CDR3 reads CASSHGGGLDTQYF. The CDR3 nucleotides are TGCGCCAGCAGCCATGGCGGGGGATTAGATACGCAGTATTTT.